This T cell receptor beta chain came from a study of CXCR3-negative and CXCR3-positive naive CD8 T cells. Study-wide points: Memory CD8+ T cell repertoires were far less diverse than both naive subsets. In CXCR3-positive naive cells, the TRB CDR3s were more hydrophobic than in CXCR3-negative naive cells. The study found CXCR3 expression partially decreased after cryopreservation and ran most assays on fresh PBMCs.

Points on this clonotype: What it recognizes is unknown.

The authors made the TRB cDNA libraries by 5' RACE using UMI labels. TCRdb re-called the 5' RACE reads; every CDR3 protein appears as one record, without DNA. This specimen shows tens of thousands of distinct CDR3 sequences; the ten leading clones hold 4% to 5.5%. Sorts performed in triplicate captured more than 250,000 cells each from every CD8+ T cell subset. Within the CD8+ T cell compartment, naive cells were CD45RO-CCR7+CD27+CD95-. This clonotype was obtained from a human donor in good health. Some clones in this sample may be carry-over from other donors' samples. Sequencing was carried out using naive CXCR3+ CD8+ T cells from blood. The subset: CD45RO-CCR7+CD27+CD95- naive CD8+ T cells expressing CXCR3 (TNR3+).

Here the CDR3 reads CASSFPPTGQGNSPLHF. V and J are TRBV7-9 and TRBJ1-6; with no DNA, the TCRdb D assignment of TRBD1 cannot be verified. This CDR3 spans 17 amino acids. The germline CDR1 and CDR2 sequences are SEHNR and FQNEAQ (reference sequence).